This TCR beta chain derives from a study of cytomegalovirus exposure and HLA in healthy donors. Regarding the study as a whole: Cytomegalovirus association was assigned to about 180 TCR beta chains.

Germline lookup yields CDR1 LNHDA and CDR2 SQIVND (reference sequence). The CDR3 spans 16 residues. Trimming removed 1 base at V and 3 bases at J, with 13 bases between. This clone was counted between two and nine times. Its antigen is not known. PCR amplification relied on 60 Vbeta primers (plus 13 Jbeta primers). Profiling relied on immunoSEQ multiplex PCR, and the TCRdb table lists in-frame clones only, not all of them. The profile shows 80,000 to 95,000 clones, about two thirds of them singletons. This sequence joins TRBV19 and TRBJ1-5; TRBD1 might be the D (5 bases). The sequenced sample was PBMCs. This clonotype was sampled from a human donor in good health. The CDR3 is CASSIGRQGSNQPQHF. The CDR3 DNA follows: TGTGCCAGTAGTATAGGCCGGCAGGGTTCCAATCAGCCCCAGCATTTT.